These 5 T cell receptor beta chains came from one sample sequenced in a study of blood T cell repertoires in COVID-19. TCRdb keeps only in-frame clones here, not all; method: immunoSEQ multiplex PCR. The data contain tens of thousands of clones, 70% to 90% of them singletons. Material: peripheral blood. The source of these receptors is a man aged 80 or over with COVID-19, enrolled during active disease.

This clone showed up just once. This chain joins TRBV11-3 and TRBJ2-3; 8 bases match TRBD2. The V segment lost 0 bases and the J segment 2 bases; nucleotides outside the gene matches: 7. This CDR3 comprises 17 residues. The V gene's germline CDR1 is SGHNT and CDR2 YENEEA. This chain's CDR3 is CASSLDRGGTFTDTQYF. The CDR3 nucleotides read TGTGCCAGCAGCTTAGATCGCGGGGGGACTTTCACAGATACGCAGTATTTT.

This chain connects TRBV18 to TRBJ2-4; 9 nucleotides align to TRBD2. Germline CDR1 reads KGHSH; CDR2 reads LQKENI. The ends lost 3 bases at V and 6 bases at J; junction bases unmatched: 3. CDR3 length: 14 amino acids. The CDR3 loop is CASSPVRGGNIQYF. CDR3 sequence (DNA): TGTGCCAGCTCACCGGTGCGGGGGGGAAACATTCAGTACTTC.

V and J are TRBV14 and TRBJ1-4; D remains unclear. Germline loops: CDR1 SGHDN, CDR2 FVKESK. Trimming left V 0 bases short and J 13 bases short, with 6 bases between. The CDR3 is 11 residues long. CDR3 nucleotides: TGTGCCAGCAGCCAAGAAGGGAGACTGTTTTTT. Its translation: CASSQEGRLFF.

V gene TRBV2 combines with J gene TRBJ2-7; 7 bases align to TRBD1. This CDR3 region has 12 residues. J was trimmed by 5 bases and V by 7 bases; bases with no gene match: 5. Germline loops: CDR1 SNHLY, CDR2 FYNNEI. CDR3 residues: CASKDRAHEQYF. Written as DNA, the CDR3 is TGTGCCAGCAAAGACAGGGCCCACGAGCAGTACTTC.

This chain joins TRBV24-1 and TRBJ2-2; 10 bases align to TRBD1. This CDR3 is built from 16 residues. The ends lost 7 bases at V and 6 bases at J; junction bases unmatched: 10. From germline, CDR1 is KGHDR and CDR2 SFDVKD. The CDR3 loop is CATSSAGTGVAGELFF. The CDR3 DNA reads as TGTGCCACCAGCTCAGCAGGGACAGGGGTTGCCGGGGAGCTGTTTTTT.